The T cell receptor (beta chain) described here comes from a study of blood T cell repertoires in COVID-19. The method was immunoSEQ multiplex PCR; TCRdb's version includes in-frame clones alone and lacks a portion of them. The sample consists of about 80,000 clones, about four fifths of them appearing once. Sequencing input: peripheral blood. This clonotype was obtained from a human donor in a cohort sampled during active COVID-19.

DNA of the CDR3: TGTGCCAGCAGCTTAGTTGGGACAGCCATGAACACTGAAGCTTTCTTT. This translates into CASSLVGTAMNTEAFF. The chain links TRBV7-6 to TRBJ1-1; 7 positions match TRBD1. Germline loops: CDR1 SGHVS, CDR2 FNYEAQ. CDR3 length: 16 amino acids. V dropped 1 base and J dropped 0; count of bases not matched to a gene: 5.